This TCR beta chain was obtained from a study of CD8 T cells in ankylosing spondylitis. Study-level points and caveats: As reported, disease-linked clones showed significant enrichment in matched ankylosing spondylitis synovial fluid.

TCRdb redid the calling of the 5' RACE reads with MiXCR, one entry per CDR3 protein. The sample gives a few hundred thousand distinct CDR3 sequences, 15% to 20% of which show up once; approximately 33% is in the top ten. Concerning this clonotype itself: Its matching antigen is unknown.

This CDR3 is 13 amino acids long. V was trimmed by 0 bases and J by 4 bases, leaving 7 bases between them. Germline CDR1 reads LGHNA; CDR2 reads YSLEER. This chain joins TRBV4-3 and TRBJ2-7; the D is unclear. The clonotype was recovered from a male donor with ankylosing spondylitis or in good health (not recorded which). Sample: blood, either unsorted or a sorted T cell fraction (not recorded which). For the CDR3, the DNA is TGCGCCAGCAGCCAAGATAAAAGTTACGAGCAGTACTTC. It translates to CASSQDKSYEQYF.